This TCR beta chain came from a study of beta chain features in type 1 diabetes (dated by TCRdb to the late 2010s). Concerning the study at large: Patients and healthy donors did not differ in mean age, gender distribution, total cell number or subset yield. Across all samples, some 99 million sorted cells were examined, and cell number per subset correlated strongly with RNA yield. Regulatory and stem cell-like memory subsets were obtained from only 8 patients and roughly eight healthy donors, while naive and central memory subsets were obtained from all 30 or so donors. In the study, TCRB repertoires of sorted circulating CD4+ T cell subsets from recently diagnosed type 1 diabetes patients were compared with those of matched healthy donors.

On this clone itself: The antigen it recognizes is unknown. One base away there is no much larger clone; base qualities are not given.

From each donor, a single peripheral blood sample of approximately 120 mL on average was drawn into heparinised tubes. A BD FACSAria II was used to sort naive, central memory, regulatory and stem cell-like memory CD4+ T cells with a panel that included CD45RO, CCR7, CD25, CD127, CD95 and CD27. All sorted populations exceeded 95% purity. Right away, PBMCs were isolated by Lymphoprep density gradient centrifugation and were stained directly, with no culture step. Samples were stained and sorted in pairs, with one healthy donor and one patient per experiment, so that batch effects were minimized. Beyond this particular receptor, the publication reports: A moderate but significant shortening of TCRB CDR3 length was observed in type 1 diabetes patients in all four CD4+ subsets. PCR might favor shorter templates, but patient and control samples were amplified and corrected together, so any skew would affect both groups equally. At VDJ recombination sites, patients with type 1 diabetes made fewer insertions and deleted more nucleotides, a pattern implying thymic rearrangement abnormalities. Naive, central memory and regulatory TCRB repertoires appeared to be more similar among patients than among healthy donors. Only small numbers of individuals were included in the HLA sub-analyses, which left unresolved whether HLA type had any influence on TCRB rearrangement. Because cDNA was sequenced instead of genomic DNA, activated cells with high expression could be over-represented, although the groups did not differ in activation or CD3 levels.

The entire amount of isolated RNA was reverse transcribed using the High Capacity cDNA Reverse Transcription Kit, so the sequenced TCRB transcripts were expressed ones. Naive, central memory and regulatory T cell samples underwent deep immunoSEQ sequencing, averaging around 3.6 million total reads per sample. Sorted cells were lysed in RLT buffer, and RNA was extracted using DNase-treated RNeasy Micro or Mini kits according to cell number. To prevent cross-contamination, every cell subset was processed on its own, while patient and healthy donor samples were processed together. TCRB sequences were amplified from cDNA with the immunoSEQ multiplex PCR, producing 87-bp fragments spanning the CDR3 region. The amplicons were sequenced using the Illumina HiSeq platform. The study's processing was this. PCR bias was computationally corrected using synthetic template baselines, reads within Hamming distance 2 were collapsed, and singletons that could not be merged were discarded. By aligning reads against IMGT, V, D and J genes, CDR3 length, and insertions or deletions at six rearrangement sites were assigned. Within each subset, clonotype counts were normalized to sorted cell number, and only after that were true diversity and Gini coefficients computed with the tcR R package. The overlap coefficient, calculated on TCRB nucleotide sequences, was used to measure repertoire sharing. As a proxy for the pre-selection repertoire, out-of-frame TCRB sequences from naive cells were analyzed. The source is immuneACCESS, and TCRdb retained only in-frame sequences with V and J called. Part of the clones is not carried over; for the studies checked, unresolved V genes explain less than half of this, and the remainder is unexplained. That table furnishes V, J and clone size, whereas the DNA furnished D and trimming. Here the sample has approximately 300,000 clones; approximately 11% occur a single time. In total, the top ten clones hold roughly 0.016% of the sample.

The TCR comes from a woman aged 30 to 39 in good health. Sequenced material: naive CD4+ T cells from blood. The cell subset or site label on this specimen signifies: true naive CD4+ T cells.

The CDR3 protein: CAISGAGRYEQYF. Read as DNA, the sequence is TGTGCCATCAGTGGAGCGGGAAGGTACGAGCAGTACTTC. The rearranged chain carries TRBV10-3 and TRBJ2-7; the junction holds 7 bases that match TRBD2. V is trimmed back by 4 bases and J by 4 bases, and the junction contains 4 bases that no gene match accounts for. The CDR3 numbers 13 residues from cysteine through phenylalanine. Of all the DNA, just the CDR3 is kept, 39 bases in frame from base 1. According to the germline V gene, CDR1 reads ENHRY and CDR2 reads SYGVKD.